This TCR beta chain was documented in a study of type 1 regulatory T cells. Study at large: T-allo10 is an in vitro-generated, Tr1-enriched CD4 T cell product specific for alloantigen. General study points: Tr1 cells had a more restricted TCR repertoire than non-Tr1 cells.

On this clonotype: Its specificity is unknown.

The CDR3 has 14 residues. The germline gives CDR1 SNHLY, CDR2 FYNNEI. V was trimmed by 6 bases and J by 0 bases, leaving 11 bases between them. TCRdb re-derived calls from the reads in MiXCR, one entry per CDR3 protein. The repertoire consists of 35,000 to 50,000 distinct CDR3 sequences, with about 12% occurring once and the leading ten covering 6.5% to 9%. Sequences were obtained from cultured non-Tr1 T cells, either the whole culture or a sorted T cell fraction (not recorded which). This sequence joins TRBV2 and TRBJ1-2; D is possibly TRBD1 (6 bases). The receptor was derived from a human donor in good health. This CDR3 reads CASRAGQSNYGYTF. The DNA for the CDR3 is TGTGCCAGCAGGGCCGGACAGTCTAACTATGGCTACACCTTC.